Listed below are T cell receptor beta chains from one sample, sequenced in a study of spatial heterogeneity in lung cancer. TCRdb itself ran the 5' RACE reads through MiXCR, one entry per CDR3 protein. The table lists some 21,000 distinct CDR3 sequences, around 3.2% of them singletons. Sequenced material: PBMCs, taken at surgery. All receptors come from a female donor with early-stage non-small cell lung cancer. Both conserved end residues are part of each CDR3. Fields, in order: clone size, D gene, J gene, V gene, CDR3 protein, CDR3 DNA. The D gene is left open where the match is weak. Only part of the rows carry a size: once, few, many, or a class if the clone is expanded.

>many|-|TRBJ2-3|TRBV20-1
CSARVRGDTQYF
TGCAGTGCTAGAGTCCGAGGGGATACGCAGTATTTT
>many|TRBD1|TRBJ1-5|TRBV10-2
CASSVGQGGQPQHF
TGCGCCAGCAGTGTTGGACAGGGAGGCCAGCCCCAGCATTTT
>many|-|TRBJ2-7|TRBV11-3
CASSPLGAYEQYF
TGTGCCAGCAGCCCGCTCGGGGCCTACGAGCAGTACTTC
>-|TRBD1|TRBJ2-1|TRBV20-1
CSARDPGTVYNEQFF
TGCAGTGCTAGAGATCCGGGGACAGTTTACAATGAGCAGTTCTTC
>-|-|TRBJ2-7|TRBV14
CASSRTTLTYEQYF
TGTGCCAGCAGCCGAACTACGTTGACCTACGAGCAGTACTTC
>many|-|TRBJ2-7|TRBV7-8
CASSLRVGSYEQYF
TGTGCCAGCAGCCTCCGAGTAGGCTCCTACGAGCAGTACTTC
>many|-|TRBJ2-1|TRBV24-1
CATSERQVYNEQFF
TGTGCCACCAGTGAGCGACAAGTCTACAATGAGCAGTTCTTC
>many|TRBD1|TRBJ1-1|TRBV10-3
CAISGYHQGAGIMNTEAFF
TGTGCCATCAGTGGGTATCACCAGGGGGCAGGGATCATGAACACTGAAGCTTTCTTT
>many|TRBD2|TRBJ2-3|TRBV6-6
CASSIAGAFTDTQYF
TGTGCCAGCAGCATAGCGGGAGCCTTCACAGATACGCAGTATTTT
>many|-|TRBJ1-5|TRBV27
CASSLGGGNQPQHF
TGTGCCAGCAGTTTGGGAGGGGGCAATCAGCCCCAGCATTTT
>many|-|TRBJ1-5|TRBV5-4
CASSLAEVDKSNQPQHF
TGTGCCAGCAGCTTGGCCGAGGTGGACAAAAGCAATCAGCCCCAGCATTTT
>many|-|TRBJ1-4|TRBV7-9
CASSPRLDATNEKLFF
TGTGCCAGCAGCCCTCGGCTGGATGCAACTAATGAAAAACTGTTTTTT
>few|TRBD2|TRBJ2-1|TRBV12-3/TRBV12-4
CASSDQGLAGYNEQFF
TGTGCCAGCAGTGACCAGGGACTAGCGGGATACAATGAGCAGTTCTTC
>many|-|TRBJ2-5|TRBV24-1
CATGTGARETQYF
TGTGCCACCGGAACAGGTGCGAGAGAGACCCAGTACTTC
>-|-|TRBJ2-1|TRBV20-1
CSARDNSQKQFF
TGCAGTGCTAGAGATAATTCCCAAAAGCAGTTCTTC
>-|TRBD1|TRBJ1-2|TRBV12-3/TRBV12-4
CASSHWTGSNYGYTF
TGTGCCAGCAGCCACTGGACAGGGAGTAACTATGGCTACACCTTC
>many|TRBD1|TRBJ2-3|TRBV6-1
CASPLRQGSRDTQYF
TGTGCCAGCCCCCTTAGACAGGGCTCACGGGATACGCAGTATTTT
>-|-|TRBJ1-3|TRBV7-9
CASSLAEYTIYF
TGTGCCAGCAGCTTAGCGGAGTACACCATATATTTT